Listed below are T cell receptor beta chains from one sample, sequenced in a study of blood T cell repertoires in COVID-19. Clones were read by immunoSEQ multiplex PCR, and TCRdb kept only the in-frame ones, dropping some. Counted here are about 180,000 clones, roughly 87% occurring once; the ten biggest clones make up about 8%. The sample taken for sequencing was peripheral blood. The receptor set was obtained from a woman in her 70s with acute or convalescent COVID-19. CDR3s include the opening cysteine and the closing phenylalanine or tryptophan. D genes are given only for firm matches. Expanded clones are given a class, and other clones once, few, many or no size at all.

j_call v_call clone_size d_call cdr3_nt cdr3_aa
TRBJ1-2 TRBV5-6 NA NA TGTGCCAGCAGCTTGGGGGGGCTCAGTTATGGCTACACCTTC CASSLGGLSYGYTF
TRBJ2-3 TRBV10-1 NA TRBD2 TGCGCCAGCAGTGAGTCGCTAGCGGGACGCACAGATACGCAGTATTTT CASSESLAGRTDTQYF
TRBJ1-2 TRBV9 NA TRBD1 TGTGCCAGCAGCGTAACTTCCGGGACAGGGCATGGCTACACCTTC CASSVTSGTGHGYTF
TRBJ1-2 TRBV12-3/TRBV12-4 NA TRBD1 TGTGCCAGCAGGGGACAGGGAGTTGGCTACACCTTC CASRGQGVGYTF
TRBJ1-4 TRBV5-5 NA NA TGTGCCAGCAGCCCGTCCTCGGGGGGGAATGAAAAACTGTTTTTT CASSPSSGGNEKLFF
TRBJ1-6 TRBV20-1 NA NA TGCAGTGCTAGTGGGACATACACCCATAATTCACCCCTCCACTTT CSASGTYTHNSPLHF
TRBJ2-5 TRBV24-1 NA TRBD2 TGTGCCACCAGTGATTTGAGGGACGGGGGGGAGACCCAGTACTTC CATSDLRDGGETQYF
TRBJ2-7 TRBV4-3 NA NA TGCGCCAGCAGCCAAGTTATTGGCGGGGTGGGCGAGCAGTACTTC CASSQVIGGVGEQYF
TRBJ2-3 TRBV10-3 NA TRBD2 TGTGCCATCAGTGAGTCGCAACTAGCGGGGGGCGCAGATACGCAGTATTTT CAISESQLAGGADTQYF
TRBJ1-1 TRBV5-6 NA NA TGTGCCAGCAGCTTGAGTTATAGTATCGCAGGGAACACTGAAGCTTTCTTT CASSLSYSIAGNTEAFF
TRBJ1-2 TRBV18 NA NA TGTGCCAGCTCACTAAACCCCTACGGGACTAGCCCCTTAGAAGGGTATGGCTACACCTTC CASSLNPYGTSPLEGYGYTF
TRBJ2-2 TRBV5-4 NA TRBD2 TGTGCCAGCAGCCAACCTAGCGGGAGGTCCACCGGGGAGCTGTTTTTT CASSQPSGRSTGELFF
TRBJ2-3 TRBV9 NA TRBD2 TGTGCCAGCAGCCCAAGGACTAGCGGGGTGGGCGGCACAGATACGCAGTATTTT CASSPRTSGVGGTDTQYF
TRBJ1-6 TRBV6-2/TRBV6-3 few TRBD1 TGTGCCAGCAGCCTGGTGGACAGGCGAAATTCACCCCTCCACTTT CASSLVDRRNSPLHF
TRBJ2-2 TRBV9 NA NA TGTGCCAGCAGCGTAGGGCCTAGGGGGAACACCGGGGAGCTGTTTTTT CASSVGPRGNTGELFF
TRBJ1-2 TRBV18 NA NA TGTGCCAGCTCACCCCAGGGGTCGAACTATGGCTACACCTTC CASSPQGSNYGYTF
TRBJ1-1 TRBV7-8 NA NA TGTGCCAGCAGCACCGCTTTCGGCACTGAAGCTTTCTTT CASSTAFGTEAFF
TRBJ2-7 TRBV7-2 NA NA TGTGCCAGCAGTTTGGACAGCCTGCCTTCCTACGAGCAGTACTTC CASSLDSLPSYEQYF
TRBJ1-2 TRBV11-2 NA TRBD1 TGTGCCAGCAGCTCGTATTCGGGACAGAAAAGAGCTAACTATGGCTACACCTTC CASSSYSGQKRANYGYTF
TRBJ2-1 TRBV10-2 NA TRBD2 TGCGCCAGCTTAGCGGGAGTGTGGAATGAGCAGTTCTTC CASLAGVWNEQFF
TRBJ1-1 TRBV4-2 NA TRBD1 TGTGCCAGCAGCCAACCGGGACAGGGGGCCTCCCGGGACACTGAAGCTTTCTTT CASSQPGQGASRDTEAFF
TRBJ1-1 TRBV2 NA NA TGTGCCAGCAGTGAACATGGGCAGGGGAACACTGAAGCTTTCTTT CASSEHGQGNTEAFF
TRBJ2-2 TRBV27 NA NA TGTGCCAGCTGCCGGACACCGGGACAAAAGAACACCGGGGAGCTGTTTTTT CASCRTPGQKNTGELFF
TRBJ1-1 TRBV7-9 NA NA TGTGCCAGCAGCTTATACGGGGACACTGAAGCTTTCTTT CASSLYGDTEAFF
TRBJ1-1 TRBV4-1 once NA TGCGCCAGCAGCCAAGCAAGTGGTGGCGGCACTGAAGCTTTCTTT CASSQASGGGTEAFF
TRBJ1-4 TRBV5-6 NA NA TGTGCCAGCAGCCCCCCTGGAGGGGGGGCGAATAATGAAAAACTGTTTTTT CASSPPGGGANNEKLFF
TRBJ1-1 TRBV6-2/TRBV6-3 NA NA TGTGCCAGCAGTTATCTAAACGGGATTGCGAACACTGAAGCTTTCTTT CASSYLNGIANTEAFF
TRBJ2-7 TRBV6-5 NA NA TGTGCCAGCAGTTCCCCGGTTGTGTACGAGCAGTACTTC CASSSPVVYEQYF
TRBJ1-1 TRBV12-3/TRBV12-4 NA NA TGTGCCAGCAGTATGACAGATCAAGCTTTCTTT CASSMTDQAFF
TRBJ1-6 TRBV27 NA NA TGTGCCAGCAAACCGGACATTCTTAATTCACCCCTCCACTTT CASKPDILNSPLHF
TRBJ2-1 TRBV20-1 NA NA TGCAGTGCTAGAGATTCTGTTCAGCAGTTCTTC CSARDSVQQFF
TRBJ2-7 TRBV7-2 few TRBD2 TGTGCCAGCAGGTTCAGCGGGGAAGGGGTTCGCGAGCAGTACTTC CASRFSGEGVREQYF
TRBJ1-2 TRBV9 NA TRBD1 TGTGCCAGCAGCGTAGTCCCTCACAGGGGGGCCTATGGCTACACCTTC CASSVVPHRGAYGYTF
TRBJ2-6 TRBV27 NA TRBD1 TGTGCCAGCAGCCCCAAAGGACAGGGGGCGAGAGGGGCCAACGTCCTGACTTTC CASSPKGQGARGANVLTF
TRBJ1-5 TRBV11-3 NA TRBD1 TGTGCCAGCAGCTCCAACACAGGGGCGGGGGGTCAGCCCCAGCATTTT CASSSNTGAGGQPQHF
TRBJ1-4 TRBV5-6 NA TRBD1 TGTGCCAGCAGCCAGAGGGACAGTGAAGGGAAACTGTTTTTT CASSQRDSEGKLFF
TRBJ2-3 TRBV5-1 NA NA TGCGCCAGCAGCTTGGCAGGAACCTCTAGCACAGATACGCAGTATTTT CASSLAGTSSTDTQYF
TRBJ1-2 TRBV6-1 NA NA TGTGCCAGCAGTGAAGGGCGGCGGTCTTATGGCTACACCTTC CASSEGRRSYGYTF
TRBJ2-1 TRBV10-3 NA TRBD2 TGTGCCATCAAATATAGCGGGAGAAGGGACAATGAGCAGTTCTTC CAIKYSGRRDNEQFF
TRBJ1-4 TRBV10-1 NA NA TGCGCCAGCAGTAGGACTGGAGAAAAACTGTTTTTT CASSRTGEKLFF
TRBJ1-4 TRBV6-5 NA TRBD1 TGTGCCAGCAGCATAGACAGGGGGTCGGGCGAAAAACTGTTTTTT CASSIDRGSGEKLFF
TRBJ2-2 TRBV30 NA NA TGTGCCTGGAGGCAGGCCGGGGAGCTGTTTTTT CAWRQAGELFF
TRBJ1-1 TRBV6-5 NA NA TGTGCCAGCAGTCTCATAGACACTGAAGCTTTCTTT CASSLIDTEAFF
TRBJ1-2 TRBV28 NA TRBD1 TGTGCCAGCAGTCCCGGACAGGGGGATGGCTACACCTTC CASSPGQGDGYTF
TRBJ2-5 TRBV12-3/TRBV12-4 NA TRBD1 TGTGCCAGCGCACAGGGGGCCCAAGAGACCCAGTACTTC CASAQGAQETQYF
TRBJ2-1 TRBV9 NA TRBD1 TGTGCCAGCAGCGTAGGGGCAGGGGGACCCCCAGGGAGTGAGCAGTTCTTC CASSVGAGGPPGSEQFF
TRBJ1-1 TRBV6-5 NA TRBD1 TGTGCCAGCACCAAGACAGGGGGAAGGATCACTGAAGCTTTCTTT CASTKTGGRITEAFF
TRBJ1-1 TRBV7-2 NA NA TGTGCCAGCAGCTTAGCCATGAACACTGAAGCTTTCTTT CASSLAMNTEAFF
TRBJ1-6 TRBV11-2 NA NA TGTGCCAGCAGGTGGGGCGGAGCCTCCTATAATTCACCCCTCCACTTT CASRWGGASYNSPLHF
TRBJ2-7 TRBV27 NA NA TGTGCCAGCAGTTTCGGCAGGGGAGTCAACGAGCAGTACTTC CASSFGRGVNEQYF
TRBJ2-7 TRBV3-1/TRBV3-2 NA NA TGTGCCAGCAGCCACAGCTACGAGCAGTACTTC CASSHSYEQYF
TRBJ1-1 TRBV4-1 NA NA TGCGCCAGCAGCCAAGTGCGGGCCCAGCGCACTGAAGCTTTCTTT CASSQVRAQRTEAFF
TRBJ2-2 TRBV7-9 many TRBD2 TGTGCCAGCAGCCAGGGACTAGCGGGGATCTTAACCGGCACCGGGGAGCTGTTTTTT CASSQGLAGILTGTGELFF
TRBJ1-1 TRBV28 few TRBD1 TGTGCCAGCCGGGACAGGGTTAACACTGAAGCTTTCTTT CASRDRVNTEAFF
TRBJ1-2 TRBV9 NA TRBD1 TGTGCCAGCAGCCCAGACAGGGGTGGTTATGGCTACACCTTC CASSPDRGGYGYTF
TRBJ1-5 TRBV4-1 NA TRBD1 TGCGCCAGCAGCCTCGGGACAGGGAATCAGCCCCAGCATTTT CASSLGTGNQPQHF
TRBJ2-7 TRBV11-3 NA NA TGTGCCAGCAGCGACCGGCCTGGCGGCGAGCAGTACTTC CASSDRPGGEQYF
TRBJ1-1 TRBV13 NA NA TGTGCCAGCAGCCCCCGCGGGGACACTGAAGCTTTCTTT CASSPRGDTEAFF
TRBJ2-3 TRBV30 NA NA TGTGCCTGGGAGGCGGGTGCAGATACGCAGTATTTT CAWEAGADTQYF